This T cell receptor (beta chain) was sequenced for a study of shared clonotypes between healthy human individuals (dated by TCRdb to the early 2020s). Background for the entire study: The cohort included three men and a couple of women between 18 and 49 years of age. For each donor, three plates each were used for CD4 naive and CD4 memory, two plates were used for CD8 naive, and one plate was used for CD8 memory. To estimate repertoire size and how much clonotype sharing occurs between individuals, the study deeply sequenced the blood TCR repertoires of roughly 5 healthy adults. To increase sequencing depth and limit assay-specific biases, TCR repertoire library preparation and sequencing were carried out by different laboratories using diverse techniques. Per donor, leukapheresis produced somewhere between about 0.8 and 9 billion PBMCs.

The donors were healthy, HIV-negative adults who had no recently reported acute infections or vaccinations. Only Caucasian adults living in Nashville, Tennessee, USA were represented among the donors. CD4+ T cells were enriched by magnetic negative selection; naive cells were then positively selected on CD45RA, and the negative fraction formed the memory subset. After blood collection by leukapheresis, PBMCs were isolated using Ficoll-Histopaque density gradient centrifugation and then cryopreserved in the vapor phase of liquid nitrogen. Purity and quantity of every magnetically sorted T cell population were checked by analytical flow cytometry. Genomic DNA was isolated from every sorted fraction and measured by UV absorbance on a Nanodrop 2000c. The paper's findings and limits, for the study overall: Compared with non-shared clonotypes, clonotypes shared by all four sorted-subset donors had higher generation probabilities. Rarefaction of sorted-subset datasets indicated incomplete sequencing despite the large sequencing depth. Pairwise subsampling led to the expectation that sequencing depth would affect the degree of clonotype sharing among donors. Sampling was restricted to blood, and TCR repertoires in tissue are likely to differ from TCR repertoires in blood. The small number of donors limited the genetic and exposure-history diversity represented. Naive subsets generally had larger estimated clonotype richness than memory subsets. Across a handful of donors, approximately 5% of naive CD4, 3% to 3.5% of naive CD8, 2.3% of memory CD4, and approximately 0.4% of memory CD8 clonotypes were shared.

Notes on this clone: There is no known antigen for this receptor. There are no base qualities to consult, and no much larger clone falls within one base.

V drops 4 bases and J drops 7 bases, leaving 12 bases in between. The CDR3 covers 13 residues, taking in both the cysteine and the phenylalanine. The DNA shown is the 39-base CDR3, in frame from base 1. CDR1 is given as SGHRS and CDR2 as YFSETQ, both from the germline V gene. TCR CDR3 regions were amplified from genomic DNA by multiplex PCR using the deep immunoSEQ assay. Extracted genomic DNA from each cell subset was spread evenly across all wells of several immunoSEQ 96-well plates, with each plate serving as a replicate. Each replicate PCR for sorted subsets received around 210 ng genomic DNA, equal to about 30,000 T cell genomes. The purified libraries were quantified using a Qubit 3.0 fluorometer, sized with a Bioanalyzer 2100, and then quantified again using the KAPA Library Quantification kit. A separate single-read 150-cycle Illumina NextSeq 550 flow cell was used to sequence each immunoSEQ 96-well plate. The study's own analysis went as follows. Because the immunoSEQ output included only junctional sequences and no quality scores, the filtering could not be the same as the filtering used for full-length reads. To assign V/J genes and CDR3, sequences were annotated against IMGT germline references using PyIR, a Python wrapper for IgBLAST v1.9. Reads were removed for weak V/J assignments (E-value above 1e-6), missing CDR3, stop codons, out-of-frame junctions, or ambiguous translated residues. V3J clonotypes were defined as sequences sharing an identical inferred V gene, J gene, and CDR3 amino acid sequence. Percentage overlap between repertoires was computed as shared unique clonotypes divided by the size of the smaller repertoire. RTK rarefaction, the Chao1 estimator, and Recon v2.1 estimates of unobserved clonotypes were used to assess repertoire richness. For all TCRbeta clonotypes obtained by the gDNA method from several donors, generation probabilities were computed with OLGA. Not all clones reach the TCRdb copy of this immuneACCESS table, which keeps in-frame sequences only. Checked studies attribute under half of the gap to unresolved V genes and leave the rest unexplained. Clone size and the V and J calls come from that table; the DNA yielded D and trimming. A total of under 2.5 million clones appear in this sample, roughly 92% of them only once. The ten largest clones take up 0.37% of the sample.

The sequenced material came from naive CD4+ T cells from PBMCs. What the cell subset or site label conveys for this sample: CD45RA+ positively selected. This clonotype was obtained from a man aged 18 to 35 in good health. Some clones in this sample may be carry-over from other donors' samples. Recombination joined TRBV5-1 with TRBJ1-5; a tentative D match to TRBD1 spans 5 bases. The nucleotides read TGCGCCAGCAGCAGGGACGGGGGGCAGCCCCAGCATTTT. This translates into CASSRDGGQPQHF.